This TCR beta chain stems from a study of CD8+CD57+ T cells in acquired aplastic anemia. This clonotype was seen once. This may arise from a read error, as a much more abundant clone is one base away. Flow cytometry had shown expanded CD8+CD57+ cells in the patients chosen for sequencing. Using genomic DNA as the template, TCR beta VDJ and CDR3 profiling was carried out. MiXCR, applied by TCRdb to the reads, yields one record per CDR3 protein. The repertoire holds approximately 190,000 distinct CDR3 sequences, 40% to 55% seen once, with approximately 9.7% in the top ten. Germline V gene sequence: CDR1 MNHEY, CDR2 SVGAGI. The CDR3 has 16 residues.

This TCR was recovered from a human donor with aplastic anemia. The sequenced sample consisted of sorted CD4+, CD8+, or CD8+CD57+ T cells (not recorded which) from PBMCs. V is TRBV6-5 and J is TRBJ2-5; TRBD2 agrees at 7 bases. The CDR3 is CASSYSPLADQEAQYF. The CDR3 coding sequence is TGTGCCAGCAGTTACTCCCCTCTAGCGGACCAAGAGGCCCAGTACTTC.